The T cell receptor beta chain described here comes from a study of cytomegalovirus exposure and HLA in healthy donors listed by TCRdb under 2017. In terms of the full investigation: An earlier analysis of several hundred of the donors reported 250 to 300 Gb of sequence data and 117 million unique TCR beta sequences from about 179 million T cells. Approximately 310 gigabases of sequencing data and roughly 80 million unique TCR sequences made up an early release that covered over 550 HLA-typed donors. Of the roughly 400 genotyped donors, over 80% were placed in the genetic ancestry cluster associated with self-reported Caucasian donors. The study was designed to test whether signatures of past pathogen exposure could be identified by cataloging public T cell receptors. The study profiled the T cell repertoires of under 850 subjects by immunosequencing and related them to cytomegalovirus serostatus. Along with the 666-subject first cohort, a separate validation cohort of over a hundred different subjects was used. High-throughput TCR immunosequencing, statistical association of individual TCRs with disease status, and machine learning were combined to predict cytomegalovirus infection status. A later analysis re-examined previously published TCR beta repertoires from several hundred donors and added high-resolution HLA genotyping to investigate patterns of TCR occurrence. Rather than drawing on any new phenotypic data, the later analysis identified candidate immune exposures from TCR beta sequences and the way those sequences occurred across donors. To decide whether each TCR beta V gene segment behaved as functional or pseudogenic, an earlier analysis of some 600 of the donors relied on high-throughput TCR beta sequencing. Donor age, sex, ethnicity and CMV serostatus were compiled together with the repertoire data. Genome-wide SNP genotypes for about three fifths of the roughly 670 donors were used in a later genetic analysis, which treated that subset as a discovery cohort. All discovery cohort repertoires had been generated on a single sequencing platform. HLA typing included class I and class II loci at four-digit resolution. Typing coverage varied by locus: roughly 620-640 donors for A, B, C, DRB1 and DQB1; around 560 for DQA1; over 600 for DPA1; roughly 450 for DPB1. About five DR-DQ haplotypes were treated as single units for association and clustering because of strong linkage in the cohort. On average, around 200,000 unique TCR beta nucleotide sequences were sequenced per donor among a few hundred genotyped donors of the cohort, with around 19% of those sequences being non-productive.

Paper-wide results and their limitations: In a later analysis, TCR association rates were found to vary across HLA loci, with the most associated TCRs seen for DRB1 alleles and the fewest for HLA-C alleles. In an earlier analysis of under 600 of the donors, most TCR beta V segments were observed in productive rearrangements about 87% or about 30% of the time, broadly matching IMGT annotations. CMV serostatus was the only immune exposure information available for the cohort. The authors suggested that the approach could potentially be extended to other disease states and immunological phenotypes. Most CMV-associated TCR beta chains appeared to be HLA-restricted in a later analysis, and the HLA associations seemed to be driven largely by CMV exposure. A further reported finding was that TCR beta sequences accurately predicted the HLA-A and HLA-B alleles for most subjects in the first cohort. Roughly uniform sequencing depth across donors was assumed in presence/absence analyses, although this assumption may not hold. In vitro tests confirmed that a few of the cytomegalovirus-associated TCR beta chains recognize cytomegalovirus antigens. In a later genetic analysis, fewer N-insertions in productive TCRs were reported among donors in an Asian-associated ancestry cluster than the approximately 630-donor mean. The classifier was reported to diagnose cytomegalovirus status with high specificity and sensitivity in both the original and validation cohorts. Only TCR beta chains were sequenced in this cohort, and the absence of alpha or paired-chain data limited detectable features. A cluster of highly shared sequence variants was judged likely to be a technical artifact of the sequencing pipeline. When HLA alleles, especially DR and DQ, strongly co-occurred, TCR associations were difficult to assign to individual alleles. The earlier analysis of approximately 560 of the donors excluded roughly 17 rarely observed V segments, including chromosome 9 orphons, because counts were too low. A later analysis reported that several top co-occurrence clusters appeared linked to parvovirus B19, influenza, CMV and Epstein-Barr virus. V-gene and J-gene trimming of TCR beta chains was associated with a missense DCLRE1C variant in a later genetic analysis, and the association was replicated in an independent cohort. Because HLA typing was unavailable for some donors at each locus, only the typed subset was used in association tests. Correlated functional status among segregating V segments might reflect linkage disequilibrium, but an unknown experimental factor could not be ruled out. The study listed approximately 160 TCR beta chains as associated with cytomegalovirus. Compared with equally common non-associated chains, HLA-associated TCR beta chains in a later analysis were more clonally expanded and had lower generation probabilities. Most TCR sequences were observed very rarely across donors, whereas some public TCRs were present in many individuals. At a false discovery rate of 0.05, a later analysis linked under 20,000 TCR beta sequences to specific HLA alleles.

This clone was seen a single time. The antigen it binds to is not known. Base quality data are lacking; no much larger clone is found one base away. The library was prepared using the immunoSEQ multiplex PCR assay. For the multiplex PCR, a mixture combining 60 forward primers for TCR Vbeta segments and 13 reverse primers for TCR Jbeta segments was used. A multiplex PCR assay on genomic DNA amplified the CDR3 region of rearranged TCR beta genes. Amplified TCR beta libraries were sequenced as 87-base-pair reads on the Illumina HiSeq System. From the authors' description of their analysis: Across the 700 or so repertoires, a later analysis counted 80 million or so unique TCR beta chains, 8.5 million to 12 million of which were shared by at least two donors. To remove PCR and sequencing errors, raw reads were error-corrected and collapsed into unique sequences using a nearest-neighbor algorithm that merged closely related sequences. V, D and J gene segments were assigned by aligning CDR3 sequences to IMGT reference sequences. For a sequence to be retained, a match of at least six nucleotides was required to both a V gene segment and a J gene segment. A rearrangement counted as productive if the CDR3 had no stop codons and remained in frame with V and J, and every other rearrangement counted as non-productive. Following IMGT convention, CDR3 was defined as the stretch from the second conserved V-encoded cysteine up to the conserved J-encoded phenylalanine. In an earlier analysis of around 570 of the donors, sequences lacking an unambiguous match to a single V gene segment were excluded. In an earlier analysis of 500 to 750 of the donors, V segments were called functional above 56.7% productive rearrangements and were called segregating when the between-donor standard deviation exceeded 5%. A statistical classification framework was built for diagnosing cytomegalovirus status from the catalog of TCR beta chain sequences. In a later analysis, TCR nucleotide sequences were compared against IMGT/GENE-DB human TR gene sequences so that V and J genes could be assigned. A later analysis assigned CDR3 sequences and most-parsimonious VDJ recombination scenarios with the TCRdist pipeline. In a later analysis, each TCR beta chain was defined by its CDR3 amino acid sequence together with its V-gene family, and reads lacking a unique V-gene family were excluded. To address suspected cross-contamination and a sequencing artifact, a later analysis removed approximately 590 highly shared, low-generation-probability nucleotide sequences. In a later analysis, a clonal expansion index for each public chain was calculated from normalized within-repertoire ranks of inferred template counts. A later analysis computed generation probabilities with a VDJ recombination model fitted to out-of-frame rearrangements, and checked the results against IGoR. In a later analysis, hypergeometric tests were used to score TCR-TCR, TCR-HLA and TCR-CMV co-occurrence, with a repertoire-size bias correction applied to TCR pairs. False discovery rates were estimated in a later analysis by permuting HLA or CMV assignments 20 times. In a later analysis, co-occurring TCRs were grouped using DBSCAN, and TCRdist sequence similarity was added for clustering within HLA-allele-positive subsets. Co-occurrence clustering excluded repertoires with fewer than 30,000 or more than 120,000 public chains, plus five with anomalous nucleotide sharing. Imported from immuneACCESS, the table was reduced by TCRdb to in-frame sequences with V and J called. These copies leave out some clones; in studies compared against another copy, an unresolved V gene accounts for under half, and the cause of the remainder is not known. Clone size and the V and J calls come from that table; the DNA yielded D and trimming. Recorded for this sample are over 150,000 clones; roughly 77% of them occurred a single time. Clones ranked in the top ten supply about 3.1% of the sample.

The cohort was made up of hundreds of healthy bone marrow donors. At the time of sampling, all cohort members were nominally healthy, though unrecorded immune exposures were likely present. The donor was CMV seropositive and belonged to the group of 250 to 300 seropositive cohort members. Every donor gave a peripheral blood sample, and the peripheral blood mononuclear cells from that sample were used for TCR beta sequencing. The Qiagen DNeasy Blood Extraction Kit was used to extract genomic DNA from the blood cell samples. The sequenced sample was PBMCs. This TCR came from a woman in her 30s in good health and CMV-seropositive.

The DNA reads as follows: TGTGCCAGCAGCCCTGGGAGGGGATCCTACGAGCAGTACTTC. The translation is CASSPGRGSYEQYF. In this chain, TRBV6-5 is recombined with TRBJ2-7; TRBD2 fits 7 bases in the junction. In the germline V gene, CDR1 corresponds to MNHEY and CDR2 to SVGAGI. Compared with germline, V lacks 6 bases and J lacks 1 base; bases without a gene match: 6. From cysteine to phenylalanine, the CDR3 is 14 amino acids long. Of the read, only the CDR3 DNA is kept; its 42 bases are in frame from base 1.